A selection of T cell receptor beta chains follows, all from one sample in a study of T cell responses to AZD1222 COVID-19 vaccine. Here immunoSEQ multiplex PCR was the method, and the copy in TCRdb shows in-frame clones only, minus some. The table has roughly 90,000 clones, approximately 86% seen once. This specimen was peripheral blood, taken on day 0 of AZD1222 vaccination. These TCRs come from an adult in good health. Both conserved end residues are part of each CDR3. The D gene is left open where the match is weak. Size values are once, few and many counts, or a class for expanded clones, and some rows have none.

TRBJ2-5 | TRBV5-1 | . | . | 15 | TGCGCCAGCAGCTTGGGAGACACCGAGGGAGAGACCCAGTACTTC | CASSLGDTEGETQYF
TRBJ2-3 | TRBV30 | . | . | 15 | TGTGCCTGGAGTGTCTCGGCAGGGCCCGCAGATACGCAGTATTTT | CAWSVSAGPADTQYF
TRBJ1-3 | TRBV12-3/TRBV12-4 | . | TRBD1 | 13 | TGTGCCGGCGGACAGGGCCCTGGAAACACCATATATTTT | CAGGQGPGNTIYF
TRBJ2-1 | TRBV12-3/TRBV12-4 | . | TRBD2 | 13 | TGTGCCAGCAGTGGGCTAGCGGACAATGAGCAGTTCTTC | CASSGLADNEQFF
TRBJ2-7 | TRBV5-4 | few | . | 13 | TGTGCCAGCAGCTTGGGACAGTGGAACGAGCAGTACTTC | CASSLGQWNEQYF
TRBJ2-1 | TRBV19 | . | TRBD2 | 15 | TGTGCCAGTAGTATTCCACTAGCGGGATTCTATGAGCAGTTCTTC | CASSIPLAGFYEQFF
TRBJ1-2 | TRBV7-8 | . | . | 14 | TGTGCCAGCAGCTCGGGCCCTGGGTACTATGGCTACACCTTC | CASSSGPGYYGYTF
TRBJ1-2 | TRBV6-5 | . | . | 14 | TGTGCCAGCAGTTACGACCAGGGGTCCTATGGCTACACCTTC | CASSYDQGSYGYTF
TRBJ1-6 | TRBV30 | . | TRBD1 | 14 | TGTGCCTGGAGTGGGGACAGGTTAAATTCACCCCTCCACTTT | CAWSGDRLNSPLHF
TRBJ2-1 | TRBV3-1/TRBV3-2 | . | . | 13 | TGTGCCAGCAGCCATATCAGATTTAATGAGCAGTTCTTC | CASSHIRFNEQFF
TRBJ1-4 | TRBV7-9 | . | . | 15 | TGTGCCAGCAGTTCACAATTGGCAACTAATGAAAAACTGTTTTTT | CASSSQLATNEKLFF
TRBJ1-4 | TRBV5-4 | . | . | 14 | TGTGCCAGCAGCTTGGTAGGGGCGGATGAAAAACTGTTTTTT | CASSLVGADEKLFF
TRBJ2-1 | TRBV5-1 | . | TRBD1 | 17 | TGCGCCAGCAGCTTGGACGGACAGGGTAGTTCCTACAATGAGCAGTTCTTC | CASSLDGQGSSYNEQFF
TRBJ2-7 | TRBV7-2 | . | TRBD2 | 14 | TGTGCCAGCAGACTTGGTAGCGGGGGTTACGAGCAGTACTTC | CASRLGSGGYEQYF
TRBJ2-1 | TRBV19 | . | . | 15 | TGTGCCAGTAGTACCAGGGTGGTAGCCTACAATGAGCAGTTCTTC | CASSTRVVAYNEQFF
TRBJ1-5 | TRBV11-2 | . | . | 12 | TGTGCCAGCAGCTTAGTGGGCGGGCCCCAGCATTTT | CASSLVGGPQHF
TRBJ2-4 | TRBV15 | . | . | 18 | TGTGCCACCAGCAGAGCGCCCGCCGAAAGTAGAGCCAAAAACATTCAGTACTTC | CATSRAPAESRAKNIQYF
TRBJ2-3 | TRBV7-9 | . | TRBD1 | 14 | TGTGCCAGCAGCACGGGACAGGGTTTCGGTACGCAGTATTTT | CASSTGQGFGTQYF
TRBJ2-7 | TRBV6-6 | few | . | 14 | TGTGCCAGCAGCCCTTCTAACAGGGCAGGAGAGCAGTACTTC | CASSPSNRAGEQYF
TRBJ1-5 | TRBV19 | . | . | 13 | TGTGCCAGTAGTAAAGGTGGGAATCAGCCCCAGCATTTT | CASSKGGNQPQHF
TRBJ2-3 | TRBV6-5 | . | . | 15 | TGTGCCAGCAGAGCTAGCTTGGGCGGCACAGATACGCAGTATTTT | CASRASLGGTDTQYF
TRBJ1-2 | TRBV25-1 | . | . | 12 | TGTGCCAGCAGTCTAGGGAACTATGGCTACACCTTC | CASSLGNYGYTF
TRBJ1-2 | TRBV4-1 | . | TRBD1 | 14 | TGCGCCAGCAGTCCTCGGACAGGGAAAAATGGCTACACCTTC | CASSPRTGKNGYTF
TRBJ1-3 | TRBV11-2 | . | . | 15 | TGTGCCAGCAGCTTAGCATGGAGGTCTGGAAACACCATATATTTT | CASSLAWRSGNTIYF
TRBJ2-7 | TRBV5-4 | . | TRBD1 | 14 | TGTGCCAGCAGCTTCGACAGGGCTGTCTACGAGCAGTACTTC | CASSFDRAVYEQYF
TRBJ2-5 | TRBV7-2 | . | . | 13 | TGTGCCAGCAGCTTAAGGCGGCAAGAGACCCAGTACTTC | CASSLRRQETQYF
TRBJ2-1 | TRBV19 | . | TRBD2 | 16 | TGTGCCAGTAGAAAACTAGCGGGAGGGGGGTCCAATGAGCAGTTCTTC | CASRKLAGGGSNEQFF
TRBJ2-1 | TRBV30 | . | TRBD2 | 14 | TGTGCCTGGAGGGGCTCGGGAGGGCTTAATGAGCAGTTCTTC | CAWRGSGGLNEQFF
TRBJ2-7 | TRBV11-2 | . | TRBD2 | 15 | TGTGCCAGCAGCTTAGGCGGGAGTAAGTCCTACGAGCAGTACTTC | CASSLGGSKSYEQYF
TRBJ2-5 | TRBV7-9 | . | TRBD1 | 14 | TGTGCCAGCAGCTTAACAGGGGGACGAAAGACCCAGTACTTC | CASSLTGGRKTQYF
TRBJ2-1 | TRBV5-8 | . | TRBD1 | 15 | TGTGCCAGCAGCTCGGGACAGGGGGCGGTCAATGAGCAGTTCTTC | CASSSGQGAVNEQFF
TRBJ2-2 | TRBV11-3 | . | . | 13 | TGTGCCAGCAGCTTAGATACGACCGGGGAGCTGTTTTTT | CASSLDTTGELFF
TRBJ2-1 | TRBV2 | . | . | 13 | TGTGCCAGCAAAAGGAGGGATAACAATGAGCAGTTCTTC | CASKRRDNNEQFF
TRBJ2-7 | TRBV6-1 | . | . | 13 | TGTGCCAGCAGTGAAAGCGGGCACTACGAGCAGTACTTC | CASSESGHYEQYF
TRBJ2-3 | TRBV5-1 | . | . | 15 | TGCGCCAGCAGCTTGGCCTTTGTTAATTCAGATACGCAGTATTTT | CASSLAFVNSDTQYF
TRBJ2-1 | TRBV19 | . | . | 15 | TGTGCCAGTAGTATTTCACGGGTCTCCTACAATGAGCAGTTCTTC | CASSISRVSYNEQFF
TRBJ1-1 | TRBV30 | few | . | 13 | TGTGCCTGGAGTGGGCAGCTGGCAACTGAAGCTTTCTTT | CAWSGQLATEAFF
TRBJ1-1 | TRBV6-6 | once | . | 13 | TGTGCCAGCGGGTATACAGGGCCTGATGAAGCTTTCTTT | CASGYTGPDEAFF
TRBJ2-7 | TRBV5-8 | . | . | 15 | TGTGCCAGCAGCTTGGTGGGCGCCGGCACCTACGAGCAGTACTTC | CASSLVGAGTYEQYF
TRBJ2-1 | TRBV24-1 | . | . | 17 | TGTGCCACCAGTGATCCCTCCGGGACTGGGGCCCTCGGGGAGCAGTTCTTC | CATSDPSGTGALGEQFF
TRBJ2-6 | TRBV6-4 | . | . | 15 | TGTGCCAGCAGTGACTCAAAATCTGGGGCCAACGTCCTGACTTTC | CASSDSKSGANVLTF
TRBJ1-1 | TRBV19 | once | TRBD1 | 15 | TGTGCCAGTAGTGAGTGGACAGGAGGTTGGACTGAAGCTTTCTTT | CASSEWTGGWTEAFF
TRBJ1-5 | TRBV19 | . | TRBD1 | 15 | TGTGCCAGTAGGATAACAGGGGGTAGCAATCAGCCCCAGCATTTT | CASRITGGSNQPQHF
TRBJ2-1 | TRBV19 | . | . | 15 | TGTGCCAGTAGTACCAGCGTATACTCCTACAATGAGCAGTTCTTC | CASSTSVYSYNEQFF
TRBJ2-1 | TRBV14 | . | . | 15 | TGTGCCAGCAGCCAAGGTCCGGAGTCCTACAATGAGCAGTTCTTC | CASSQGPESYNEQFF
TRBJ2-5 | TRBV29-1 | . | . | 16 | TGCAGCGTTCAGGGAGGGGACAGGCGGGTGTGGGGGGCCCAGTACTTC | CSVQGGDRRVWGAQYF
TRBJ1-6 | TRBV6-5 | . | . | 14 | TGTGCCAGCAGGAGGGATGCAGGGGATTCACCCCTCCACTTT | CASRRDAGDSPLHF
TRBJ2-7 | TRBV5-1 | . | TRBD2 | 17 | TGCGCCAGCAGCTTGGCAACTAGCGGCGGGAAATTCTACGAGCAGTACTTC | CASSLATSGGKFYEQYF
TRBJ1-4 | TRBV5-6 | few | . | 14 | TGTGCCAGCAGCCCCGGTCGATGGGGTGAAAAACTGTTTTTT | CASSPGRWGEKLFF
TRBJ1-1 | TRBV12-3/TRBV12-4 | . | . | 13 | TGTGCCAGCAGTTTTTCCTTGGGATCTGAAGCTTTCTTT | CASSFSLGSEAFF
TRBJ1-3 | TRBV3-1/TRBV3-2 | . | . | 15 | TGTGCCAGCGGAAGGTCAGGGGCCTCTGGAAACACCATATATTTT | CASGRSGASGNTIYF
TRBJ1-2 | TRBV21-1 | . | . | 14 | TGTGCCAGCAAAATTCAGGGCTATGTTCCTGGCTACACCTTC | CASKIQGYVPGYTF
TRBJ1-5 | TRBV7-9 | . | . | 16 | TGTGCCAGCAGTCAGGGCGGGGGTCTCAGCAATCAGCCCCAGCATTTT | CASSQGGGLSNQPQHF
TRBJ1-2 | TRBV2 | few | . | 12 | TGTGCCAGCAGAAGGGACACCTATGGCTACACCTTC | CASRRDTYGYTF
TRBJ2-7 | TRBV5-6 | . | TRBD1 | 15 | TGTGCCAGCAGCGCAGACAGGGGCGGGATCTACGAGCAGTACTTC | CASSADRGGIYEQYF